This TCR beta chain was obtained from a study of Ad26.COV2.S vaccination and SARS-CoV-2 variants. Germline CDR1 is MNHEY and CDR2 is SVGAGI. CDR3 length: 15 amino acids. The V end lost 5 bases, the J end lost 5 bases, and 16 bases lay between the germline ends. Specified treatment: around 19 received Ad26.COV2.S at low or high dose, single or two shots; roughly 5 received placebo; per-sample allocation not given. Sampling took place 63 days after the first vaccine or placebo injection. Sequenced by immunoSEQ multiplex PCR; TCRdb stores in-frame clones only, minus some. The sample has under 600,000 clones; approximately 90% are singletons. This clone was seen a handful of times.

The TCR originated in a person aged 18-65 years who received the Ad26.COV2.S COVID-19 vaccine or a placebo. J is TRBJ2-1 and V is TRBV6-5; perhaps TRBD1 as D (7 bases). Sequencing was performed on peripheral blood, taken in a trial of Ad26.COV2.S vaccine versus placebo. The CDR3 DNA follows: TGTGCCAGCAGTCAGACAGGGAGGTCTAACAATGAGCAGTTCTTC. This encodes CASSQTGRSNNEQFF.